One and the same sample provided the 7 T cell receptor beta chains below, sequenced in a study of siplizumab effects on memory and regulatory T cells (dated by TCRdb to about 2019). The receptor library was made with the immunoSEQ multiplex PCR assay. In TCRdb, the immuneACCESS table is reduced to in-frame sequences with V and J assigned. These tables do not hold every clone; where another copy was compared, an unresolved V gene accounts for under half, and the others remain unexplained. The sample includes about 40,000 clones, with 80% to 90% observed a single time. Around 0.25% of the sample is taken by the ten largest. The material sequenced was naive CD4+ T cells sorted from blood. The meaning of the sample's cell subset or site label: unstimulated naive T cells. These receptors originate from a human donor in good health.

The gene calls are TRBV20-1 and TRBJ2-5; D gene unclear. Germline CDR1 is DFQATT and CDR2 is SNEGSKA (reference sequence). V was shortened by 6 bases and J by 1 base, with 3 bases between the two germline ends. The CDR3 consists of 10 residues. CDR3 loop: CSAAQETQYF. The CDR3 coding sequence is TGCAGTGCCGCCCAAGAGACCCAGTACTTC.

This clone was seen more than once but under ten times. CDR3 in DNA: TGTGCCAGCAGCCAAGTACTGGGAGGGAATAATTCACCCCTCCACTTT. This sequence encodes CASSQVLGGNNSPLHF. The chain uses TRBV4-2 and TRBJ1-6; D gene unclear. Germline assignment: CDR1 LGHNA and CDR2 YNFKEQ. This CDR3 has 16 amino acids. The germline V and J ends were trimmed by 1 base and 5 bases, with 12 bases remaining between them.

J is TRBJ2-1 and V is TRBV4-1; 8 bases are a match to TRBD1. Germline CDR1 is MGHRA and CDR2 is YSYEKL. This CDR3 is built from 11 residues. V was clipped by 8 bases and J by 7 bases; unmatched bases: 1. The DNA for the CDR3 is TGCGCCAGCTACAGGGGGAATGAGCAGTTCTTC. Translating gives CASYRGNEQFF.

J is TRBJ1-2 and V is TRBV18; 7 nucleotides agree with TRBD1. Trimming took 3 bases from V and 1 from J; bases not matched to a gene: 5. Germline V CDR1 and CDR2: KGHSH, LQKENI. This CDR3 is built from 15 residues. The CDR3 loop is CASSPIRDSNYGYTF. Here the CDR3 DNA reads TGTGCCAGCTCACCTATCCGGGACAGTAACTATGGCTACACCTTC.

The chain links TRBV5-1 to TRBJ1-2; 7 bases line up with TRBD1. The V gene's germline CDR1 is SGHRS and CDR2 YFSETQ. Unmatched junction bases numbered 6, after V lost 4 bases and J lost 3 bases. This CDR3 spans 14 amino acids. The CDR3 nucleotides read TGCGCCAGCAGCGTGACAGGGTTTGACTATGGCTACACCTTC. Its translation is CASSVTGFDYGYTF.

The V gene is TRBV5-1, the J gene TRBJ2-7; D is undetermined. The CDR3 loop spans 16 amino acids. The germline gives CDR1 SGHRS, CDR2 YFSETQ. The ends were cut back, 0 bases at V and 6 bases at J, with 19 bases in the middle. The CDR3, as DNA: TGCGCCAGCAGCTTGGGAAATTGGCAGATCGTGTCCGAGCAGTACTTC. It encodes CASSLGNWQIVSEQYF.

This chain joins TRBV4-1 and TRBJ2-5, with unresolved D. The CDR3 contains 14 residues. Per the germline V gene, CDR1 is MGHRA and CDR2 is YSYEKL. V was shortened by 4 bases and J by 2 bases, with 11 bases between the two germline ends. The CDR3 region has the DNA TGCGCCAGCAGCCCGTCCGGCTTACAAGAGACCCAGTACTTC. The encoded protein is CASSPSGLQETQYF.